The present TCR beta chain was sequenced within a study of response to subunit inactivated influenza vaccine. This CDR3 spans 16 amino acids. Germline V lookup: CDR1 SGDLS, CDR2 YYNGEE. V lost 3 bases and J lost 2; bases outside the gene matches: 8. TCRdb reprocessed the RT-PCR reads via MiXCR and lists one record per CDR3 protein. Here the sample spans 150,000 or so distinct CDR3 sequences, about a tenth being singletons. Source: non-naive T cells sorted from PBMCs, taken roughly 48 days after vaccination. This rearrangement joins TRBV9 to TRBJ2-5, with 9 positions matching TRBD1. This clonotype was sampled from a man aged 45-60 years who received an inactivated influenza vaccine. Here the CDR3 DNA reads TGTGCCAGCAGCGCACGGGGACAGGGAGGGCAAGAGACCCAGTACTTC. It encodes CASSARGQGGQETQYF.